A single TCR gamma chain is shown here with its context. Its antigen is unknown. A read error is likely here: a far larger clone is one base away. TCRdb called clones anew from the RT-PCR reads with CATT. The table records over a hundred gamma-chain clones, 50% to 60% of them present only once. This sample is part of a study of gammadelta T cells in human blood. Study observations and caveats: Microbial exposure reportedly appeared to drive polyclonal expansion of innate gamma-delta T cells right after birth.

There are 15 residues in the CDR3. Germline trimming cut 6 bases from V and 3 bases from J; bases unmatched to any gene: 2. Germline assignment: CDR1 GITISATS and CDR2 ISYDGTV (reference sequence). V gene TRGV9 combines with J gene TRGJP. The sample comprised Vgamma9Vdelta2 gamma-delta T cells from infant blood. This TCR came from a human donor. CDR3 in DNA: TGTGCCTTGTGGAAGCAAGAGTTGGGCAAAAAAATCAAGGTATTT. Translating it yields CALWKQELGKKIKVF.